Reported below is one TCR beta chain. Its antigen is unidentified. The data are from a study of vaccination and CD4 T cells after COVID-19. On the study more broadly: Cells were stimulated with overlapping spike peptides from SARS-CoV-2, HCoV-NL63, HCoV-OC43 and HCoV-229E. General study findings and limits: Post-vaccination reactive clonotypes (median approximately 38) did not differ significantly from post-infection (about 21). Spike mono-reactivity was found in 304 of 307 vaccine-specific clones from convalescent patients.

Cultured CD4+ T-cell DNA underwent Oncomine TCR Beta short-read sequencing. TCRdb recomputed calls from the PCR reads with MiXCR, one row per CDR3 protein. The table lists some 10,000 distinct CDR3 sequences, roughly 60% of them singletons. The V gene's germline CDR1 is SGHVS and CDR2 FQNEAQ. This CDR3 comprises 16 residues. V was cut by 5 bases and J by 4 bases, with 18 bases left in between. Treatment indicated: approximately nine-day PBMC culture with coronavirus spike peptide pools or control peptides (ViraFEST assay). Investigators isolated CD4+ T cells by negative selection after less than twelve days of culture.

The TCR originated in a human donor with COVID-19. This chain connects TRBV7-8 to TRBJ1-5; possibly TRBD1 for D (6 bases). The sequencing used cultured CD4+ T cells from blood, collected after SARS-CoV-2 vaccination. CDR3 protein: CASSTSSVQGNQPQHF. Here the CDR3 DNA reads TGTGCCAGCAGCACTAGTTCAGTCCAGGGGAATCAGCCCCAGCATTTT.